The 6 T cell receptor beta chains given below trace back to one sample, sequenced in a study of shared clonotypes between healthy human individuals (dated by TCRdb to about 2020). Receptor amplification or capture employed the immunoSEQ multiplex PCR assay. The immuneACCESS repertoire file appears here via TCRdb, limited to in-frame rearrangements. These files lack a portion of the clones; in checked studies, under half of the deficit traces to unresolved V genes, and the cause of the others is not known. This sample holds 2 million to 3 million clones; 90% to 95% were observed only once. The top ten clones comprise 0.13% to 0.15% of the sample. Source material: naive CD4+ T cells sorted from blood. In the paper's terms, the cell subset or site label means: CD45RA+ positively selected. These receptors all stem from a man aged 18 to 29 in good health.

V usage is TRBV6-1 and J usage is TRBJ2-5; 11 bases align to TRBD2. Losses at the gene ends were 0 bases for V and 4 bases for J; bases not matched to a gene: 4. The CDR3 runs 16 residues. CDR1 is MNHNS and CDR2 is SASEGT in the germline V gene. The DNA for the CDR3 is TGTGCCAGCAGTGAAGCTGCCCTAGCGGGGGGAGAGACCCAGTACTTC. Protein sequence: CASSEAALAGGETQYF.

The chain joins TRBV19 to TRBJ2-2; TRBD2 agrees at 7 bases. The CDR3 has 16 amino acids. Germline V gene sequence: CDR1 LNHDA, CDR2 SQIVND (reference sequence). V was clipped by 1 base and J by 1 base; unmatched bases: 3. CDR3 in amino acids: CASSIGTSVNTGELFF. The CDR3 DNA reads TGTGCCAGTAGTATAGGTACTAGCGTGAACACCGGGGAGCTGTTTTTT.

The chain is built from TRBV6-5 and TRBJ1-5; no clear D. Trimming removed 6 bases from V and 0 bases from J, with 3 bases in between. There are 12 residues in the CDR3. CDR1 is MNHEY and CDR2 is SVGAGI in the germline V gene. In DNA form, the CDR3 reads TGTGCCAGCAGCAATAGCAATCAGCCCCAGCATTTT. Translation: CASSNSNQPQHF.

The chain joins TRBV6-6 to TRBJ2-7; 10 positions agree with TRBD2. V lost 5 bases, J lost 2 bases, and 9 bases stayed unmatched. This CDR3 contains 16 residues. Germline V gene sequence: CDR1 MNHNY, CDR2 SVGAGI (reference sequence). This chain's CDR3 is CASSKSSGGLTYEQYF. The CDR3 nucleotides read TGTGCCAGCAGTAAGAGTAGCGGGGGGCTGACCTACGAGCAGTACTTC.

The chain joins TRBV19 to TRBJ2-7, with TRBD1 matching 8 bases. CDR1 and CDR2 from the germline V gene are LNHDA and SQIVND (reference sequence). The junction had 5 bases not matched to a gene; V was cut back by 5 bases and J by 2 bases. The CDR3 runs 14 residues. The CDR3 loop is CASSPGTGAYEQYF. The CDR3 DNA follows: TGTGCCAGTAGTCCCGGGACAGGAGCCTACGAGCAGTACTTC. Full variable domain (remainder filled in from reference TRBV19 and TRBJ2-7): DGGITQSPKYLFRKEGQNVTLSCEQNLNHDAMYWYRQDPGQGLRLIYYSQIVNDFQKGDIAEGYSVSREKKESFPLTVTSAQKNPTAFYLCASSPGTGAYEQYFGPGTRLTVT.

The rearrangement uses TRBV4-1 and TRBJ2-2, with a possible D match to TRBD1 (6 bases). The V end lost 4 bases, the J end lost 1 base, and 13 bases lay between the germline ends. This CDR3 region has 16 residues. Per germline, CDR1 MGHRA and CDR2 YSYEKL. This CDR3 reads CASSLSGTRNTGELFF. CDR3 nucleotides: TGCGCCAGCAGCCTCTCCGGGACAAGGAACACCGGGGAGCTGTTTTTT.